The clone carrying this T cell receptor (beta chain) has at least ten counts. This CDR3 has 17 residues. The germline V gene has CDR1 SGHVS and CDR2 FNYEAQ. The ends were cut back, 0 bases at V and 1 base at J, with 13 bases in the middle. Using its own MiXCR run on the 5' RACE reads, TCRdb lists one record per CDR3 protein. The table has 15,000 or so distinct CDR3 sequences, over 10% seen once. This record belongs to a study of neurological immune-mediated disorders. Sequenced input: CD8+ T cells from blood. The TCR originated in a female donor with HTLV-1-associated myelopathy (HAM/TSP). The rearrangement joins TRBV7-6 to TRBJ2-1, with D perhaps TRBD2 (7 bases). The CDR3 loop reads CASSLAPGGPSYNEQFF. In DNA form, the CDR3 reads TGTGCCAGCAGCTTAGCACCGGGGGGCCCATCCTACAATGAGCAGTTCTTC.